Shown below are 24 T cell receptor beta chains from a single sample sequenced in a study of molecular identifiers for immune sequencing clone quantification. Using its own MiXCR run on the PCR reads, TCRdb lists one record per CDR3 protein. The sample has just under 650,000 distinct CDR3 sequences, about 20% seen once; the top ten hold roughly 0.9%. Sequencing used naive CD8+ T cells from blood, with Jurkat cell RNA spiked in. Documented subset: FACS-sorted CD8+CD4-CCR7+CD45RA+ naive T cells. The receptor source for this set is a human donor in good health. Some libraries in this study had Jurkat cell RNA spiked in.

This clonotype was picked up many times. The CDR3 reads CASSLVGANNEQFF. CDR3 sequence (DNA): TGTGCCAGCAGTTTGGTTGGAGCCAACAATGAGCAGTTCTTC. The chain is built from TRBV7-2 and TRBJ2-1; D is uncertain. Trimming shortened V by 6 bases and J by 5 bases, and 14 bases separated the two germline ends. The CDR3 contains 14 residues. The V gene's germline CDR1 is SGHTA and CDR2 FQGNSA.

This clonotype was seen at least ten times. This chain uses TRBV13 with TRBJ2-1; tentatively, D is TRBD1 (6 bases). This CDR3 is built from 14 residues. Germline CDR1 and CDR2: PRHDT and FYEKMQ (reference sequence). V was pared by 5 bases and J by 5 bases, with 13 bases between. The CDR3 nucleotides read TGTGCCAGCAGCGTCGAAGGACAGCACAATGAGCAGTTCTTC. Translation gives CASSVEGQHNEQFF.

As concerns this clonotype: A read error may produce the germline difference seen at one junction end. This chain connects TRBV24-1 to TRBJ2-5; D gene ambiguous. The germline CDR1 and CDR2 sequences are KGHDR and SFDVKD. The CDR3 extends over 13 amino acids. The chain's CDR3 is CATSDVNQETQHF. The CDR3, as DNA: TGTGCCACCAGTGACGTAAACCAAGAGACCCAGCACTTC.

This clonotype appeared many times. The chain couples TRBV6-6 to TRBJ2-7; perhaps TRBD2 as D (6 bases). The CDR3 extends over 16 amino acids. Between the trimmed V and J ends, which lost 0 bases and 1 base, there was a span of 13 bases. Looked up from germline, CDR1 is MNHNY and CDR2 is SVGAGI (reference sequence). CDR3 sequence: CASSYSSGEISYEQYF. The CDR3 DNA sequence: TGTGCCAGCAGTTACTCCTCGGGGGAGATATCCTACGAGCAGTACTTC.

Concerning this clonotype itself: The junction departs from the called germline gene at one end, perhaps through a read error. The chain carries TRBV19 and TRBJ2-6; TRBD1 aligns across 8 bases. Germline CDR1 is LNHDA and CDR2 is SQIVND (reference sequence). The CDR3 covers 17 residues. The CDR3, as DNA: TGTGCCAGTAGTATAGCAGGGGGCACGTGGGGGGCCAACGCCCTGACTTTC. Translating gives CASSIAGGTWGANALTF. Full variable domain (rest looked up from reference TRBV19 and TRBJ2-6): DGGITQSPKYLFRKEGQNVTLSCEQNLNHDAMYWYRQDPGQGLRLIYYSQIVNDFQKGDIAEGYSVSREKKESFPLTVTSAQKNPTAFYLCASSIAGGTWGANALTFGAGSRLTVL.

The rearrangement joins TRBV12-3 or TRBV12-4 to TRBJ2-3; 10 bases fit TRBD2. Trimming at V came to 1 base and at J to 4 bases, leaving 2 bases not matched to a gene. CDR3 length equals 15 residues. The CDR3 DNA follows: TGTGCCAGCAGTTTAGGTAGCGGGGGGTCAGATACGCAGTATTTT. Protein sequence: CASSLGSGGSDTQYF.

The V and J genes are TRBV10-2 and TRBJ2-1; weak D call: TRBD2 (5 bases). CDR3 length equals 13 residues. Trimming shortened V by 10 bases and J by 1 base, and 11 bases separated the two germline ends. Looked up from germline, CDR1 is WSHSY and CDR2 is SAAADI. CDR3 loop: CATFTGSYNEQFF. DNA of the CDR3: TGCGCCACTTTCACGGGGTCCTACAATGAGCAGTTCTTC.

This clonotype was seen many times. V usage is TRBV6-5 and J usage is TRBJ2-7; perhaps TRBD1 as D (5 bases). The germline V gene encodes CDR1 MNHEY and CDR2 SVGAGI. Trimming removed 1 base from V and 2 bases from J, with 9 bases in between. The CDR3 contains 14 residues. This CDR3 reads CASSYLGAPYEQYF. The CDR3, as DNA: TGTGCCAGCAGTTACTTAGGGGCGCCCTACGAGCAGTACTTC.

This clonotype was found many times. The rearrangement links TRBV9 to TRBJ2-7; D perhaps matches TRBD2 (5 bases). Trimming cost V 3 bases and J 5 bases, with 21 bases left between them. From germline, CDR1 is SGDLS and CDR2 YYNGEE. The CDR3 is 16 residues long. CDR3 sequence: CASSENTGVPPDEQYF. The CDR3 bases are TGTGCCAGCAGCGAGAACACCGGGGTTCCCCCGGACGAGCAGTACTTC.

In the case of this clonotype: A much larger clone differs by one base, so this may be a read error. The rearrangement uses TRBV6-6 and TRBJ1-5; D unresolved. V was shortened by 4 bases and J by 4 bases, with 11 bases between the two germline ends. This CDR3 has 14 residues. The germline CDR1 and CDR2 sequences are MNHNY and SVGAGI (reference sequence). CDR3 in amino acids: CASSSIRANQPQHF. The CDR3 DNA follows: TGTGCCAGCAGTTCAATCCGAGCAAATCAGCCCCAGCATTTT.

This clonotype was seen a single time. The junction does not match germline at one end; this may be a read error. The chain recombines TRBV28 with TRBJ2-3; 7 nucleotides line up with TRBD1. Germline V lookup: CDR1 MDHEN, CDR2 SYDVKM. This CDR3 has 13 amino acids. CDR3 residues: CAGRPRGTDTQYF. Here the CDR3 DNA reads TGTGCCGGCAGACCCAGGGGGACAGATACGCAGTATTTT.

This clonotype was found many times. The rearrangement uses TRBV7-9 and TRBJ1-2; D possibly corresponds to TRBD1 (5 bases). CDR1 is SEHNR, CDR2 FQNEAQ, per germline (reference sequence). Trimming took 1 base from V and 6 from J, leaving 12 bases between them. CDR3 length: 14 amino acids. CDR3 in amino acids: CASSLGGFWNGYTF. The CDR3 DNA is TGTGCCAGCAGCTTAGGGGGGTTTTGGAATGGCTACACCTTC.

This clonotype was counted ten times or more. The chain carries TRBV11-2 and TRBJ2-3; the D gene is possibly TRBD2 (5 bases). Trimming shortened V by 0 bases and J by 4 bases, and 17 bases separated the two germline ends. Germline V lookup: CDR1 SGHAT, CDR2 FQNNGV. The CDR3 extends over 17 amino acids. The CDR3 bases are TGTGCCAGCAGCTTAGATTGGGAGTTAAGTGGGGCAGATACGCAGTATTTT. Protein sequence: CASSLDWELSGADTQYF.

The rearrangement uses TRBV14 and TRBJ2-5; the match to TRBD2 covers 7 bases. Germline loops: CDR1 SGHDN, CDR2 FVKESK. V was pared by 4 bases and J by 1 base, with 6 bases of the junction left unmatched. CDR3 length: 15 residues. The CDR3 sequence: CASSLGTTFQETQYF. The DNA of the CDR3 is TGTGCCAGCAGCCTTGGGACTACGTTCCAAGAGACCCAGTACTTC.

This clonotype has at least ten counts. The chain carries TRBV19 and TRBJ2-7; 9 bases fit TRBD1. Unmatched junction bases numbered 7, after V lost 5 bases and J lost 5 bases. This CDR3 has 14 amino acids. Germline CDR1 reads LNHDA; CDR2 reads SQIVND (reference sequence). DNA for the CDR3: TGTGCCAGTAGTTTCCGGGACAGGGTCCACGAGCAGTACTTC. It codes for CASSFRDRVHEQYF.

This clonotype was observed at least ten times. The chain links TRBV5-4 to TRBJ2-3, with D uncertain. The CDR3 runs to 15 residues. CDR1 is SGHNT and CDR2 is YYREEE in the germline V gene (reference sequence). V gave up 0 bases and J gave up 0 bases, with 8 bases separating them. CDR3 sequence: CASSLGYSSTDTQYF. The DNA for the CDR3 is TGTGCCAGCAGCTTGGGATATTCTAGCACAGATACGCAGTATTTT. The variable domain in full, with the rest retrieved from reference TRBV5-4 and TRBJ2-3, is ETGVTQSPTHLIKTRGQQVTLRCSSQSGHNTVSWYQQALGQGPQFIFQYYREEENGRGNFPPRFSGLQFPNYSSELNVNALELDDSALYLCASSLGYSSTDTQYFGPGTRLTVL.

In DNA, the CDR3 is TGTGCCAGCAGTGTCTTTTTGTTGGAGGGGACGTTCTTC. This translates into CASSVFLLEGTFF. The rearrangement joins TRBV6-4 to TRBJ2-1, with D perhaps matching TRBD2 (6 bases). The germline V gene encodes CDR1 MRHNA and CDR2 SNTAGT. The CDR3 has 13 residues. Trimming left V 4 bases short and J 15 bases short, with 19 bases between.

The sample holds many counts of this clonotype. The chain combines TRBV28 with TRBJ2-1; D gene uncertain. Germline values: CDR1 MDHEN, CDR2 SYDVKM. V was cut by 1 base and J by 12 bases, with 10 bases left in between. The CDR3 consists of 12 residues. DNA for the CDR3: TGTGCCAGCAGTTTATACGTTTATGGGCAGTTCTTC. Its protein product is CASSLYVYGQFF.

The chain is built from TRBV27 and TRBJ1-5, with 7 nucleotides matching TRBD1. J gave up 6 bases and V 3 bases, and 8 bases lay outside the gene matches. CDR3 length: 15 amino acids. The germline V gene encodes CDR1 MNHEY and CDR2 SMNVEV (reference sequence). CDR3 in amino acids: CASSLDGTVGQPQHF. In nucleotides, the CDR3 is TGTGCCAGCAGTTTGGACGGGACAGTCGGTCAGCCCCAGCATTTT.

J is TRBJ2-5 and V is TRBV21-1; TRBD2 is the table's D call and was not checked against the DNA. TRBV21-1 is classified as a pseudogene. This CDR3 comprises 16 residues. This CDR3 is CATAGTSGRGQEAQYF. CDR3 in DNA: TGTGCCACTGCCGGGACTAGCGGGAGAGGGCAAGAGGCCCAGTACTTC.

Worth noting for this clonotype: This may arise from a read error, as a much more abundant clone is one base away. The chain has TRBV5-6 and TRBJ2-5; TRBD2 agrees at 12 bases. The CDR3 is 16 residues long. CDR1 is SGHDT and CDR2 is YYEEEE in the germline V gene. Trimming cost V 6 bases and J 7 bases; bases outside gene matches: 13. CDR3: CASTLAGGPSAGTQYF. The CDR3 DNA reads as TGTGCCAGCACCCTAGCGGGAGGGCCCTCGGCCGGGACCCAGTACTTC.

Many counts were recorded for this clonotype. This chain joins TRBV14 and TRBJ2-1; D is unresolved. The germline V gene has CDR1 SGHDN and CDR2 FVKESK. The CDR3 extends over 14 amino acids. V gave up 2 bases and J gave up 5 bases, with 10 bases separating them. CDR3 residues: CASSQIGWNNEQFF. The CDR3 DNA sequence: TGTGCCAGCAGCCAAATCGGCTGGAACAATGAGCAGTTCTTC.

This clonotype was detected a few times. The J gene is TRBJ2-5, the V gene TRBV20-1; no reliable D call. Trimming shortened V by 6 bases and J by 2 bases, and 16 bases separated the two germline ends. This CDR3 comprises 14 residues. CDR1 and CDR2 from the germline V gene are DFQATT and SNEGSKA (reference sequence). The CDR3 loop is CSASPLEAQETQYF. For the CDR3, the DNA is TGCAGTGCATCTCCCCTAGAGGCTCAAGAGACCCAGTACTTC.

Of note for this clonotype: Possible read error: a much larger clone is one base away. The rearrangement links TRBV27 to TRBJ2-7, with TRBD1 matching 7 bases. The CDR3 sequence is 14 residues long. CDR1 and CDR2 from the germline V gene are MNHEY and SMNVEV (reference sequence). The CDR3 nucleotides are TGTGCCAGCAGTTTGACAGGGTACGGCTACGAGCAGCACTTC. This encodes CASSLTGYGYEQHF.